This TCR beta chain was captured in a study of cytomegalovirus exposure and HLA in healthy donors. Trimming cost V 7 bases and J 6 bases; bases outside gene matches: 8. Germline CDR1 reads MNHNS; CDR2 reads SASEGT. The CDR3 runs to 14 residues. Study conclusions and caveats: Owing to their indistinguishability, certain V segments, notably TRBV6-2 and TRBV6-3, were excluded.

With respect to this clone: Its specificity is unknown.

The primer mix had 60 Vbeta and 13 Jbeta primers. TCRdb's copy holds only in-frame clones and misses some; the assay was immunoSEQ multiplex PCR. The data hold approximately 91,000 clones, with approximately 86% observed a single time. The clonotype was recovered from a man aged 25 to 40 in good health and CMV-seropositive. Sequences were obtained from PBMCs. The rearrangement links TRBV6-1 to TRBJ2-7; TRBD1 agrees at 11 bases. The CDR3 region is CASNFGQGASEQYF. CDR3 bases: TGTGCCAGCAATTTCGGACAGGGGGCTAGCGAGCAGTACTTC.